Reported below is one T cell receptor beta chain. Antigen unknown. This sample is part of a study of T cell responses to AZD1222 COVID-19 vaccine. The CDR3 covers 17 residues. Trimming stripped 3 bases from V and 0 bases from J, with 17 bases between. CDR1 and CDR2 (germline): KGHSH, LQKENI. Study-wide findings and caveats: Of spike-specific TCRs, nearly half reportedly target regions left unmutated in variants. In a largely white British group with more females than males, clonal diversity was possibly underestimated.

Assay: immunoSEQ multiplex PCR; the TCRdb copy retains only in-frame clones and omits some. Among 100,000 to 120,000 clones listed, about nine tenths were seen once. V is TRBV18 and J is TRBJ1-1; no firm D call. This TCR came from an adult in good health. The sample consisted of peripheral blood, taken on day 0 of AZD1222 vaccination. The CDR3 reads CASSPRLTSELNTEAFF. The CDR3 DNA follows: TGTGCCAGCTCACCGCGACTTACGAGCGAATTGAACACTGAAGCTTTCTTT.